The next 10 T cell receptor beta chains were all read from a single sample in a study of T cells in Graves' hyperthyroidism and ophthalmopathy. RNA transcripts gave rise to amplified TCR beta CDR3 regions. When the TCR CDR3 underwent first-round RT-PCR, the HTBI primer set was used. TCRdb reanalysed the multiplex PCR reads using MiXCR and keeps one entry per CDR3 protein. Of hundreds of thousands of distinct CDR3 sequences listed, less than 20% are singletons. Specimen: blood. The source of these receptors is a man aged 35-49 years with Graves' ophthalmopathy.

On this clonotype: Germline and junction disagree at one end, which may indicate a read error. The chain is built from TRBV3-1 and TRBJ1-6, with D possibly matching TRBD1 (5 bases). The CDR3 consists of 16 residues. Germline CDR1 is LGHDT and CDR2 is YNNKEL (reference sequence). Here the CDR3 reads CASSQDEGQANSPLHF. CDR3 sequence (DNA): TGCGCCAGCAGCCAAGATGAAGGACAAGCCAATTCACCCCTCCACTTT.

This clonotype was found many times. The chain is built from TRBV30 and TRBJ1-3; 7 bases align to TRBD1. CDR3 size: 15 residues. J gave up 4 bases and V 4 bases, and 10 bases lay outside the gene matches. The V gene's germline CDR1 is GTSNPN and CDR2 SVGIG (reference sequence). The CDR3 DNA is TGTGCCTGGATCAGAGGGGGCGCCGGCGGAAACACCATATATTTT. It yields the protein CAWIRGGAGGNTIYF.

A single count supports this clonotype. A read error may explain this, as a much larger clone is one base away. J is TRBJ2-3 and V is TRBV12-3 or TRBV12-4; 15 bases are shared with TRBD2. The CDR3 is made up of 16 amino acids. Losses at the gene ends were 3 bases for V and 7 bases for J; bases not matched to a gene: 5. CDR3 DNA: TGTGCCAGCAGTTTTTGGACTAGCGGGGGGGTAAATACGCAGTATTTT. It is translated as CASSFWTSGGVNTQYF.

Only a few counts were recorded for this clonotype. The chain carries TRBV9 and TRBJ1-4, with D possibly being TRBD1 (5 bases). Germline assignment: CDR1 SGDLS and CDR2 YYNGEE. The germline V and J ends were trimmed by 4 bases and 3 bases, with 13 bases remaining between them. CDR3 length: 15 amino acids. CDR3 coding DNA: TGTGCCAGCAGCAGAAACCCGGGGGCTAATGAAAAACTGTTTTTT. Translated: CASSRNPGANEKLFF.

This clonotype was seen a few times. This chain uses TRBV20-1 with TRBJ1-1; 12 bases fit TRBD1. Trimming took 6 bases from V and 5 from J; bases not matched to a gene: 10. CDR3 length: 15 amino acids. CDR1 is DFQATT, CDR2 SNEGSKA, per germline (reference sequence). CDR3 amino acids: CSASPGQGARTEAFF. The CDR3 nucleotides are TGCAGTGCCAGTCCGGGACAGGGGGCACGGACTGAAGCTTTCTTT.

The table lists this clonotype with many counts. This chain connects TRBV30 to TRBJ1-3; TRBD1 is a possible D gene (5 bases). The CDR3 sequence is 13 residues long. The germline gives CDR1 GTSNPN, CDR2 SVGIG (reference sequence). CDR3 bases: TGTGCTACGACCGGGGGCTCTGGAAACACCATATATTTT. This translates into CATTGGSGNTIYF.

The chain joins TRBV5-6 to TRBJ1-3; no clear D gene. The germline CDR1 and CDR2 sequences are SGHDT and YYEEEE. Deletions cut 2 bases from V and 0 bases from J, with 12 bases between. The CDR3 covers 16 residues. The CDR3 nucleotides read TGTGCCAGCAGCTTCGATGTAGGGTTCTCTGGAAACACCATATATTTT. Translating it yields CASSFDVGFSGNTIYF. Drawing the rest from reference TRBV5-6 and TRBJ1-3, the complete variable domain is DAGVTQSPTHLIKTRGQQVTLRCSPKSGHDTVSWYQQALGQGPQFIFQYYEEEERQRGNFPDRFSGHQFPNYSSELNVNALLLGDSALYLCASSFDVGFSGNTIYFGEGSWLTVV.

The V call is TRBV7-6, the J call TRBJ2-1, with D maybe TRBD2 (5 bases). CDR3 length: 15 amino acids. Trimming shortened V by 5 bases and J by 5 bases, and 16 bases separated the two germline ends. Germline V CDR1 and CDR2: SGHVS, FNYEAQ. The DNA for the CDR3 is TGTGCCAGCAGCCTAGTTGTGGGAGTTAACAATGAGCAGTTCTTC. Protein sequence: CASSLVVGVNNEQFF.

This clonotype occurred once. This rearrangement joins TRBV20-1 to TRBJ2-7; TRBD2 matches at 11 bases. Germline V lookup: CDR1 DFQATT, CDR2 SNEGSKA (reference sequence). This CDR3 is built from 19 residues. V shed 3 bases and J 0 bases; nucleotides not matched to a gene: 16. In DNA form, the CDR3 reads TGCAGTGCTAGGGGCCTAGCGGGAGGCACGTCGATTAGCTCCTACGAGCAGTACTTC. Protein product: CSARGLAGGTSISSYEQYF.

This clonotype has ten or more counts. V is TRBV11-2 and J is TRBJ2-7; weak D call: TRBD2 (5 bases). Germline V CDR1 and CDR2: SGHAT, FQNNGV. This CDR3 has 13 residues. V was clipped by 0 bases and J by 2 bases, with 5 bases between them. The CDR3 coding sequence is TGTGCCAGCAGCTTAGAACTAGCCTACGAGCAGTACTTC. It specifies CASSLELAYEQYF. The variable domain in full, completed from reference TRBV11-2 and TRBJ2-7, reads EAGVAQSPRYKIIEKRQSVAFWCNPISGHATLYWYQQILGQGPKLLIQFQNNGVVDDSQLPKDRFSAERLKGVDSTLKIQPAKLEDSAVYLCASSLELAYEQYFGPGTRLTVT.